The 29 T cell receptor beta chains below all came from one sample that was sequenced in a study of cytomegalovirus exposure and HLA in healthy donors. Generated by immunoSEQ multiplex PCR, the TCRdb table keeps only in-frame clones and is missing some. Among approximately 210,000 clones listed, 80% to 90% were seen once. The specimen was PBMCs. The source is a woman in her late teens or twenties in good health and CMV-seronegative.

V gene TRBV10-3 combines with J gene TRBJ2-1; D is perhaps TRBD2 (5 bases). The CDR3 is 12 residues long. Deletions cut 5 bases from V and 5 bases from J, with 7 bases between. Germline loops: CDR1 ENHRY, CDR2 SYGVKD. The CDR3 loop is CAISPRDNEQFF. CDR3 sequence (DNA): TGTGCCATCAGTCCGAGGGACAATGAGCAGTTCTTC.

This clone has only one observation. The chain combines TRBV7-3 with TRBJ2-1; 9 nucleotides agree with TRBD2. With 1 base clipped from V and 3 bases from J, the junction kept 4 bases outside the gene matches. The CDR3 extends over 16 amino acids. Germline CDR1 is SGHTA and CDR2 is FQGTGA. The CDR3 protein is CASSLRGGRDYNEQFF. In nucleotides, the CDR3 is TGTGCCAGCAGCTTAAGGGGCGGGAGGGACTACAATGAGCAGTTCTTC.

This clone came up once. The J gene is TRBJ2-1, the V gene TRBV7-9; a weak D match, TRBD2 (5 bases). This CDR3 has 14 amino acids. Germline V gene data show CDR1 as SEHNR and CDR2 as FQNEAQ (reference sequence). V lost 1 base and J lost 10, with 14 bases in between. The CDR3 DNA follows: TGTGCCAGCAGCTTAGTGGCCATGAGCGGCGAGCAGTTCTTC. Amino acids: CASSLVAMSGEQFF. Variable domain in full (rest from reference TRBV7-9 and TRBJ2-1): DTGVSQNPRHKITKRGQNVTFRCDPISEHNRLYWYRQTLGQGPEFLTYFQNEAQLEKSRLLSDRFSAERPKGSFSTLEIQRTEQGDSAMYLCASSLVAMSGEQFFGPGTRLTVL.

The CDR3 DNA follows: TGTGCCAGCAGTTTAGGGTCAGGGTATCAGCCCCAGCATTTT. Encoded protein: CASSLGSGYQPQHF. This chain joins TRBV28 and TRBJ1-5; D is possibly TRBD1 (5 bases). Trimming left V 2 bases short and J 5 bases short, with 10 bases between. This CDR3 contains 14 residues. CDR1 is MDHEN, CDR2 SYDVKM, per germline.

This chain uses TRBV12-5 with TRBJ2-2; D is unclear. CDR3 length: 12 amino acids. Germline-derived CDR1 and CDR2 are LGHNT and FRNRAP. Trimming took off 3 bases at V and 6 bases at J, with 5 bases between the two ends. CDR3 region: CASGFYSGELFF. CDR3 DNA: TGTGCTAGTGGTTTTTATTCCGGGGAGCTGTTTTTT.

In nucleotides, the CDR3 is TGTGCCAGCAGCCTCGGAGGATCCAATCAGCCCCAGCATTTT. It specifies CASSLGGSNQPQHF. The rearrangement uses TRBV5-4 and TRBJ1-5; D is uncertain. V was trimmed by 4 bases and J by 3 bases, leaving 11 bases between them. CDR3 length: 14 residues. From germline, CDR1 is SGHNT and CDR2 YYREEE (reference sequence).

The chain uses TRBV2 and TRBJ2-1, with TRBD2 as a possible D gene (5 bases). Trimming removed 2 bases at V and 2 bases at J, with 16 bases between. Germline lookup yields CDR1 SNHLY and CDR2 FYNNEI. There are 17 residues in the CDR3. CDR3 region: CASSELPREPPYNEQFF. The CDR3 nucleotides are TGTGCCAGCAGTGAACTCCCGAGGGAGCCACCCTACAATGAGCAGTTCTTC.

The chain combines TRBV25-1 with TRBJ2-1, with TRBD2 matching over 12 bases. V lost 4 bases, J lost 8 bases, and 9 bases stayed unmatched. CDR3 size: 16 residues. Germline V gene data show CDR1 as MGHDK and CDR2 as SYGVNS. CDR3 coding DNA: TGTGCCAGCAGTGGAAAACGACTAGCGGGAGTAGATGAGCAGTTCTTC. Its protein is CASSGKRLAGVDEQFF.

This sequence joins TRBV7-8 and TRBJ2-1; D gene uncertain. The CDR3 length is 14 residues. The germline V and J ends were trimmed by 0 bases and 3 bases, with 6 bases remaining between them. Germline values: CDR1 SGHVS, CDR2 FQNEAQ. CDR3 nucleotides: TGTGCCAGCAGCTTAGCCGCTAGCTACAATGAGCAGTTCTTC. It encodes CASSLAASYNEQFF. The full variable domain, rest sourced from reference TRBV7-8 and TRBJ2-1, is GAGVSQSPRYKVAKRGQDVALRCDPISGHVSLFWYQQALGQGPEFLTYFQNEAQLDKSGLPSDRFFAERPEGSVSTLKIQRTQQEDSAVYLCASSLAASYNEQFFGPGTRLTVL.

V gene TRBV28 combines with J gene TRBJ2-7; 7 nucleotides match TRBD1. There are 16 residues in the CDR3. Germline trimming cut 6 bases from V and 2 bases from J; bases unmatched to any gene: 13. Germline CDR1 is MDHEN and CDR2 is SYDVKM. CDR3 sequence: CASRSRDSYGTYEQYF. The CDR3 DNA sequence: TGTGCCAGCAGGAGCCGGGACAGCTATGGAACCTACGAGCAGTACTTC.

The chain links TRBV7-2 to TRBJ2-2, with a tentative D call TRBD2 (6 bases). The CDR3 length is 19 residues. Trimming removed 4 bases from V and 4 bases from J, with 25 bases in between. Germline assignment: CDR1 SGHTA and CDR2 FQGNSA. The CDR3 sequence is CASSYTSPVLAPVTGELFF. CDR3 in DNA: TGTGCCAGCAGCTACACCTCCCCAGTACTAGCACCGGTCACCGGGGAGCTGTTTTTT.

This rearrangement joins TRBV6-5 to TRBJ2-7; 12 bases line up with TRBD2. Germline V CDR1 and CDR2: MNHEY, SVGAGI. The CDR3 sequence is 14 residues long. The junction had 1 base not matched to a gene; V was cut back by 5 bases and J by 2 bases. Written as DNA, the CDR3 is TGTGCCAGCAGTAGACTAGCGGGGGCCTACGAGCAGTACTTC. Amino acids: CASSRLAGAYEQYF.

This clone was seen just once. CDR3 sequence (DNA): TGTGCCACCAGCAGAGATACCTTAGGACTAGTAAGCTACGAGCAGTACTTC. Protein: CATSRDTLGLVSYEQYF. The rearrangement uses TRBV15 and TRBJ2-7; 7 nucleotides align to TRBD2. V gave up 0 bases and J gave up 3 bases; unmatched junction bases: 11. The CDR3 is 17 residues long. The germline gives CDR1 LNHNV, CDR2 YYDKDF (reference sequence).

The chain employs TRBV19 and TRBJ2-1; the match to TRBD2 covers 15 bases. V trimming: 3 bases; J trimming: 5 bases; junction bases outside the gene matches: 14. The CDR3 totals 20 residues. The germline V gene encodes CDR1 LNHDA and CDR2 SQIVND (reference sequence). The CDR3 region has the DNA TGTGCCAGTAGTATCAGCGGAAAACCCGGGACTAGCGGGAGGCACAATGAGCAGTTCTTC. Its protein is CASSISGKPGTSGRHNEQFF.

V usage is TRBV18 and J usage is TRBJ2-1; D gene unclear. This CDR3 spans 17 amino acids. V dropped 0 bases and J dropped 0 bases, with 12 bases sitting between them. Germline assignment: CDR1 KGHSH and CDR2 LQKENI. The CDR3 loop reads CASSPPLHINSYNEQFF. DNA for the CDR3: TGTGCCAGCTCACCACCCCTCCACATAAACTCCTACAATGAGCAGTTCTTC.

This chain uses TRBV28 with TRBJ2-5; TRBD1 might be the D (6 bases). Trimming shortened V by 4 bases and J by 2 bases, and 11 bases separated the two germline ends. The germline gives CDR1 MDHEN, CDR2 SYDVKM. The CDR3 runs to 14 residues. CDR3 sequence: CASSSWTEQETQYF. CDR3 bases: TGTGCCAGCAGTTCTTGGACAGAACAAGAGACCCAGTACTTC.

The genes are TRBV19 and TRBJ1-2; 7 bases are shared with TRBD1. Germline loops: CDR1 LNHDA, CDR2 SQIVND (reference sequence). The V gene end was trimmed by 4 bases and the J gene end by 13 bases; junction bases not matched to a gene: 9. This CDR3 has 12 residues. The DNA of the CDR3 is TGTGCCAGTAGTACGACAGGGCTGATCCCCACCTTC. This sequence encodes CASSTTGLIPTF.

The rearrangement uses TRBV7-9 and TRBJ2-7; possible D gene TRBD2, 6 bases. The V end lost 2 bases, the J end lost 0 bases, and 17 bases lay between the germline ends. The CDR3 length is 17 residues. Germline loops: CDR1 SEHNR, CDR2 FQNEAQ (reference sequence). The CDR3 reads CASSLMWGGTSSYEQYF. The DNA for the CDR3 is TGTGCCAGCAGCTTAATGTGGGGCGGGACGAGCTCCTACGAGCAGTACTTC.

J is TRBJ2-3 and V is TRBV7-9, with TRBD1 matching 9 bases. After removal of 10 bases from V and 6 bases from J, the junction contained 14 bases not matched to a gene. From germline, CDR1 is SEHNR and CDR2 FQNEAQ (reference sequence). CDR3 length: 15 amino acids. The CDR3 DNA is TGTGCCACCCTCCCGGGACAGGGAATAATGGATACGCAGTATTTT. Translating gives CATLPGQGIMDTQYF.

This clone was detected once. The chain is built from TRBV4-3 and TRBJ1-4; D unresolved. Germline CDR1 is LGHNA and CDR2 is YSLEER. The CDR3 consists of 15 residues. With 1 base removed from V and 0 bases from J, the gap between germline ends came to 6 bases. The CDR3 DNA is TGCGCCAGCAGCCAAGCCCTCGCAACTAATGAAAAACTGTTTTTT. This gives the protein CASSQALATNEKLFF.

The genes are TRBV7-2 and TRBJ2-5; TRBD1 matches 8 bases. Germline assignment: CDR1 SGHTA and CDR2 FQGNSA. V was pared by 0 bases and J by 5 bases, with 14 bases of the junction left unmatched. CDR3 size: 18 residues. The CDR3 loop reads CASSLAVVGTGLWETQYF. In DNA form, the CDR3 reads TGTGCCAGCAGCTTAGCCGTCGTCGGGACAGGACTTTGGGAGACCCAGTACTTC.

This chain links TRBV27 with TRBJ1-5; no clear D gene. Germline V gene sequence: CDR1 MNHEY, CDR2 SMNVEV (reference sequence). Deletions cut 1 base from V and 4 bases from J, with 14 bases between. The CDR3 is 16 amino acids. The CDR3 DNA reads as TGTGCCAGCAGTTTATACCCCGACACTAGAAATCAGCCCCAGCATTTT. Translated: CASSLYPDTRNQPQHF.

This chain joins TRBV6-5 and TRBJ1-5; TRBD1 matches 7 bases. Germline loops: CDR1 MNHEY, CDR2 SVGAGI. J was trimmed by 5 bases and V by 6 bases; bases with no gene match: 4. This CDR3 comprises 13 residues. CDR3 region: CASRDREHQPQHF. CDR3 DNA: TGTGCCAGCAGAGACAGGGAACATCAGCCCCAGCATTTT.

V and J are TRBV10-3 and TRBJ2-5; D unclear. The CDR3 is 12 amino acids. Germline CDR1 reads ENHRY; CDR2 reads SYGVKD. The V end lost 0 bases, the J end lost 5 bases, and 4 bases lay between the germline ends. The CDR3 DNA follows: TGTGCCATCAGTGAGTCGAGGGAGACCCAGTACTTC. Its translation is CAISESRETQYF.

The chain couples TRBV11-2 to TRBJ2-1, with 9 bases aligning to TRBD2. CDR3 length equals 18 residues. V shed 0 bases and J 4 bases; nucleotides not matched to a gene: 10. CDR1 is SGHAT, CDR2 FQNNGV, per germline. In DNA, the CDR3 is TGTGCCAGCAGCTTAGATGAGGTGCTAGCGGGAACATACAATGAGCAGTTCTTC. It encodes CASSLDEVLAGTYNEQFF. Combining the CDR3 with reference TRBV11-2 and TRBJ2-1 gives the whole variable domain EAGVAQSPRYKIIEKRQSVAFWCNPISGHATLYWYQQILGQGPKLLIQFQNNGVVDDSQLPKDRFSAERLKGVDSTLKIQPAKLEDSAVYLCASSLDEVLAGTYNEQFFGPGTRLTVL.

The CDR3 loop reads CASSLYVSQSNTGELFF. CDR3 DNA sequence: TGTGCCAGCAGTTTATACGTCAGTCAATCGAACACCGGGGAGCTGTTTTTT. This rearrangement joins TRBV28 to TRBJ2-2; no clear D gene. V was cut by 1 base and J by 0 bases, with 12 bases left in between. The CDR3 has 17 amino acids. Per the germline V gene, CDR1 is MDHEN and CDR2 is SYDVKM. The full variable domain, completed using reference TRBV28 and TRBJ2-2, is DVKVTQSSRYLVKRTGEKVFLECVQDMDHENMFWYRQDPGLGLRLIYFSYDVKMKEKGDIPEGYSVSREKKERFSLILESASTNQTSMYLCASSLYVSQSNTGELFFGEGSRLTVL.

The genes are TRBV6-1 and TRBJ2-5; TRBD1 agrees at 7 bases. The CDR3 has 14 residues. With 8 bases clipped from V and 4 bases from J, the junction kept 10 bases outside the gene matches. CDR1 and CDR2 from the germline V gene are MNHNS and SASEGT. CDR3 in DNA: TGTGCCAGCCGGTACAGGGGTCGGGGAGAGACCCAGTACTTC. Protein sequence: CASRYRGRGETQYF.

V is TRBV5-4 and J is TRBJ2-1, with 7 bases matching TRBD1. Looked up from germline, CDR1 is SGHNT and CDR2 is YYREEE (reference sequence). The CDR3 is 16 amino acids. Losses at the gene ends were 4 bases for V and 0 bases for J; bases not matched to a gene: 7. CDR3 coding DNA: TGTGCCAGCAGCATTCCGCGACAGGGCTCCTACAATGAGCAGTTCTTC. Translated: CASSIPRQGSYNEQFF.

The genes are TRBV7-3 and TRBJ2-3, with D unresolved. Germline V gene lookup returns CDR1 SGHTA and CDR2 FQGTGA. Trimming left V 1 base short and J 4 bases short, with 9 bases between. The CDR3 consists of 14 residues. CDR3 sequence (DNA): TGTGCCAGCAGCTTAAGGGCAACGGCAGATACGCAGTATTTT. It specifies CASSLRATADTQYF.